The entry below gives a single T cell receptor (beta chain) sequence along with its context. This record belongs to a study of cytomegalovirus exposure and HLA in healthy donors. Germline values: CDR1 KGHSH, CDR2 LQKENI. V lost 3 bases and J lost 2; bases outside the gene matches: 10. CDR3 length: 17 residues. The PCR made use of 60 Vbeta and 13 Jbeta primers. Authors' processing steps: Approximately 11 million shared chains were among the about 80 million unique TCR beta chains that a later analysis counted. Only in-frame clones appear in the TCRdb table, and some are missing; sequencing was by immunoSEQ multiplex PCR. Clone size and V and J calls were adopted from that table, with D and trimming inferred from the DNA. This sample yields under 150,000 clones, of which over 65% are seen a single time; about 3.5% belongs to the top ten.

The receptor's source is a man aged 30 to 45 in good health and CMV-seronegative. The gene calls are TRBV18 and TRBJ2-5; TRBD1 matches at 9 bases. Sequencing was performed on PBMCs. The CDR3 DNA sequence: TGTGCCAGCTCACCTCGGGCCGTGGGACAGGGTCAAGAGACCCAGTACTTC. It translates to CASSPRAVGQGQETQYF.